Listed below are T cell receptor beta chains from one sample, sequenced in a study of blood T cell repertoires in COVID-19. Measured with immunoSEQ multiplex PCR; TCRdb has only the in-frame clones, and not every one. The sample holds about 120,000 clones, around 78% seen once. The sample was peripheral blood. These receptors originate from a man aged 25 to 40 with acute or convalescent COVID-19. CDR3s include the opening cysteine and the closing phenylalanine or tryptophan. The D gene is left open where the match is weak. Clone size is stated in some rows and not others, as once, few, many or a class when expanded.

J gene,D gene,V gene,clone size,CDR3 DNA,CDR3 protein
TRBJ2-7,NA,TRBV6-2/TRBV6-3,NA,TGTGCCAGCAGTACGACTGGGGCCGAGCAGTACTTC,CASSTTGAEQYF
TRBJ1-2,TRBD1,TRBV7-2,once,TGTGCCAGCAGCCCGCCCGAGGCACAGGGGTTATATGGCTACACCTTC,CASSPPEAQGLYGYTF
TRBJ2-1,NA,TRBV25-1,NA,TGTGCCAGCAGTGATCTGGGACCAGGGGCCGATGAGCAGTTCTTC,CASSDLGPGADEQFF
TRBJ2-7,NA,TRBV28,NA,TGTGCCAGCAGGCTTTCGATGGGGGGCTCCTACGAGCAGTACTTC,CASRLSMGGSYEQYF
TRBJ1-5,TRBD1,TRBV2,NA,TGTGCCAGCAGTCCCGGGACAGGGGACCAGCCCCAGCATTTT,CASSPGTGDQPQHF
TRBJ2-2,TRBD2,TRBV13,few,TGTGCCAGCAGCTTAGGGACTAGCGGGATCCCCACCGGGGAGCTGTTTTTT,CASSLGTSGIPTGELFF
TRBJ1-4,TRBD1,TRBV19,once,TGTGCCAGGAGATCCGGGACAGGGTTTATCACTAATGAAAAACTGTTTTTT,CARRSGTGFITNEKLFF
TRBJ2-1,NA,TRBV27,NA,TGTGCCAGCAGCCCTTCGGGTGCAAGCTCCTACAATGAGCAGTTCTTC,CASSPSGASSYNEQFF
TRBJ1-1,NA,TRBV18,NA,TGTGCCAGCTCACCAGCACAGGGTAGCACTGAAGCTTTCTTT,CASSPAQGSTEAFF
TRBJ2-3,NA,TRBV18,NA,TGTGCCAGCTCACCACCCGGGACACGTAGCACAGATACGCAGTATTTT,CASSPPGTRSTDTQYF
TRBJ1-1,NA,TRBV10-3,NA,TGTGCCATCAATCAGGGTTTAGACACTGAAGCTTTCTTT,CAINQGLDTEAFF
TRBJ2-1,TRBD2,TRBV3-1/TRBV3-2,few,TGTGCCAGCAGCCAAGCCGAAGTAGGCCGGGAGGGCCTCCCGACCTACAATGAGCAGTTCTTC,CASSQAEVGREGLPTYNEQFF
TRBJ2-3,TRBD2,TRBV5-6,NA,TGTGCCAGCAGCCCTACCGGACTAGCGGGGGCCCGGGGAGATACGCAGTATTTT,CASSPTGLAGARGDTQYF
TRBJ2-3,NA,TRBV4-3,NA,TGCGCCAGCAGCCTCGACGGGGATTCCACAGATACGCAGTATTTT,CASSLDGDSTDTQYF
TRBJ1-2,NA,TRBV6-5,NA,TGTGCCAGCAGTTACTCGGCACAGGGTTCTAACTATGGCTACACCTTC,CASSYSAQGSNYGYTF
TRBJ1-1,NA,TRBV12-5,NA,TGTGCTAGTGGTTTGCCCCCGCCAGGGGACGCTGAAGCTTTCTTT,CASGLPPPGDAEAFF
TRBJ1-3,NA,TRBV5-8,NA,TGTGCCAGCAGCTTGGGCCAGGGTCACTCTGGAAACACCATATATTTT,CASSLGQGHSGNTIYF
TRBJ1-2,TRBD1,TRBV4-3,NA,TGCGCCAGCAGCCATGGACAGGGGGCAGGCTATGGCTACACCTTC,CASSHGQGAGYGYTF
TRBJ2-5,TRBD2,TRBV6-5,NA,TGTGCCAGCAGTTACTCCACTAGCGGGCACCAAGAGACCCAGTACTTC,CASSYSTSGHQETQYF
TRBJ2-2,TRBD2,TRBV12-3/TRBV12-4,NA,TGTGCCACCCAAGTCGGGGGGACCGGGGAGCTGTTTTTT,CATQVGGTGELFF
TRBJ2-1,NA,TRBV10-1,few,TGCGCCAGCAGTGAGTCAGGGGACTCCTTCTCTGAGCAGTTCTTC,CASSESGDSFSEQFF
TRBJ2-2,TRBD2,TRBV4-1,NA,TGCGCCAGCAGCCACACCCTAGCGGGGGTGCCCACCGGGGAGCTGTTTTTT,CASSHTLAGVPTGELFF
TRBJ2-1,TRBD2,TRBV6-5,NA,TGTGCCAGCAGTTACTCGAGTTTCGGCGGGAGAAATGAGCAGTTCTTC,CASSYSSFGGRNEQFF